These 20 T cell receptor beta chains originate from one sample sequenced in a study of blood T cell repertoires in COVID-19. The protocol was immunoSEQ multiplex PCR, while the TCRdb copy is restricted to in-frame clones and leaves out a portion. The sample yields some 300,000 clones, approximately 89% seen once. Sequencing was performed on PBMCs or T cells enriched from blood (not recorded which). These receptors all stem from a woman aged 50 to 60 who had been exposed to COVID-19.

The rearrangement uses TRBV5-1 and TRBJ2-5; TRBD2 agrees at 10 bases. The CDR3 extends over 17 amino acids. Germline-derived CDR1 and CDR2 are SGHRS and YFSETQ. Trimming cost V 0 bases and J 0 bases; bases outside gene matches: 5. CDR3 amino acids: CASSLGGLAGDQETQYF. The CDR3 DNA reads as TGCGCCAGCAGCTTGGGGGGCCTAGCGGGGGACCAAGAGACCCAGTACTTC. The whole variable domain, remainder taken from reference TRBV5-1 and TRBJ2-5, is KAGVTQTPRYLIKTRGQQVTLSCSPISGHRSVSWYQQTPGQGLQFLFEYFSETQRNKGNFPGRFSGRQFSNSRSEMNVSTLELGDSALYLCASSLGGLAGDQETQYFGPGTRLLVL.

This chain links TRBV28 with TRBJ1-6, with TRBD1 matching over 10 bases. J was trimmed by 0 bases and V by 5 bases; bases with no gene match: 10. Germline V CDR1 and CDR2: MDHEN, SYDVKM. This CDR3 is built from 19 residues. The CDR3 loop reads CASSPRQGALPSYNSPLHF. In nucleotides, the CDR3 is TGTGCCAGCAGTCCTCGACAGGGGGCACTGCCCTCCTATAATTCACCCCTCCACTTT.

V gene TRBV21-1 combines with J gene TRBJ1-4. TRBV21-1 is a documented pseudogene. There are 15 residues in the CDR3. The CDR3 loop reads CASSKGLRVCEKLFF. The CDR3 bases are TGTGCCAGCAGCAAAGGACTGAGGGTTTGTGAAAAACTGTTTTTT.

J is TRBJ1-5 and V is TRBV19, with D uncertain. This CDR3 contains 15 residues. The germline gives CDR1 LNHDA, CDR2 SQIVND (reference sequence). Trimming took off 3 bases at V and 0 bases at J, with 9 bases between the two ends. Written as DNA, the CDR3 is TGTGCCAGTAGTATGGCAGGCTATAGCAATCAGCCCCAGCATTTT. Its protein product is CASSMAGYSNQPQHF.

J is TRBJ2-3 and V is TRBV6-4; the match to TRBD2 covers 8 bases. CDR3 size: 14 residues. Trimming at V came to 7 bases and at J to 3 bases, leaving 6 bases not matched to a gene. Germline-derived CDR1 and CDR2 are MRHNA and SNTAGT. The CDR3 region is CASKGTSSTDTQYF. Written as DNA, the CDR3 is TGTGCCAGCAAAGGGACTAGTAGTACAGATACGCAGTATTTT.

The genes are TRBV19 and TRBJ2-3; D gene ambiguous. This CDR3 has 15 residues. CDR1 LNHDA and CDR2 SQIVND come from the germline V gene (reference sequence). Trimming took off 6 bases at V and 10 bases at J, with 23 bases between the two ends. The CDR3 DNA sequence: TGTGCCAGTAGCCCACCGCTAGGATCCGGCTCGGCGCAGTATTTT. Its translation: CASSPPLGSGSAQYF.

This rearrangement joins TRBV6-5 to TRBJ1-2; D may be TRBD1 (5 bases). Germline V gene sequence: CDR1 MNHEY, CDR2 SVGAGI. V was shortened by 5 bases and J by 6 bases, with 19 bases between the two germline ends. The CDR3 runs to 15 residues. The CDR3 here is CASSLERGEGDGYTF. CDR3 in DNA: TGTGCCAGCAGTCTGGAGAGAGGGGAGGGAGATGGCTACACCTTC.

This clone has only one observation. The V gene is TRBV11-2, the J gene TRBJ2-2; D possibly corresponds to TRBD1 (6 bases). The germline V gene encodes CDR1 SGHAT and CDR2 FQNNGV. CDR3 length: 15 residues. Between the trimmed V and J ends, which lost 5 bases and 3 bases, there was a span of 13 bases. In nucleotides, the CDR3 is TGTGCCAGCAGCACACGGACAGAATACACCGGGGAGCTGTTTTTT. Residues: CASSTRTEYTGELFF.

The chain links TRBV24-1 to TRBJ2-1, with 8 bases fitting TRBD2. Per germline, CDR1 KGHDR and CDR2 SFDVKD. V trimming: 5 bases; J trimming: 3 bases; junction bases outside the gene matches: 5. The CDR3 loop spans 15 amino acids. CDR3 DNA: TGTGCCACCAGTGCGTTGGCGGGGGGCTACAATGAGCAGTTCTTC. Amino acids: CATSALAGGYNEQFF.

This chain uses TRBV5-1 with TRBJ2-7; TRBD1 aligns across 7 bases. The germline V gene encodes CDR1 SGHRS and CDR2 YFSETQ. Trimming removed 0 bases from V and 3 bases from J; junction bases left unmatched: 6. The CDR3 totals 15 residues. The CDR3 DNA follows: TGCGCCAGCAGCTTGGGGGGGACAGCTAACTACGAGCAGTACTTC. Translating it yields CASSLGGTANYEQYF.

The rearrangement links TRBV29-1 to TRBJ2-7, with 10 bases that match TRBD1. V lost 1 base, J lost 2 bases, and 11 bases stayed unmatched. Germline CDR1 is SQVTM and CDR2 is ANQGSEA. The CDR3 is made up of 17 amino acids. The CDR3 region has the DNA TGCAGCGTTGAAGGCAATCCGGGACAGGGGCCCACCTACGAGCAGTACTTC. Translated: CSVEGNPGQGPTYEQYF.

This chain joins TRBV6-1 and TRBJ1-2, with D perhaps TRBD1 (5 bases). The V gene lost 2 bases and the J gene lost 0 bases, with 16 bases spanning the gap. Germline CDR1 reads MNHNS; CDR2 reads SASEGT. The length of the CDR3 is 17 residues. In nucleotides, the CDR3 is TGTGCCAGCAGTGAATCGTTTCAGGGAGGGGCTAACTATGGCTACACCTTC. Amino acid sequence: CASSESFQGGANYGYTF.

The chain is built from TRBV28 and TRBJ1-2; tentatively, D is TRBD1 (6 bases). The length of the CDR3 is 15 residues. Germline CDR1 MDHEN, CDR2 SYDVKM. V was cut by 3 bases and J by 4 bases, with 15 bases left in between. The CDR3 coding sequence is TGTGCCAGCAGTTTTCGGGGGGCGCGGGTCTATGGCTACACCTTC. It encodes CASSFRGARVYGYTF.

This clone was seen only once. The J gene is TRBJ2-3, the V gene TRBV19; D may be TRBD2 (6 bases). Looked up from germline, CDR1 is LNHDA and CDR2 is SQIVND (reference sequence). The V end was cut by 9 bases, the J end by 1 base, with 17 bases between. This CDR3 contains 15 residues. For the CDR3, the DNA is TGTGCCAGCCGGCGGGACCAGCAGGGCACAGATACGCAGTATTTT. Translation: CASRRDQQGTDTQYF.

CDR3 protein: CASSAGTSGPNEQFF. The CDR3 DNA reads TGCGCCAGCAGCGCGGGGACTAGCGGGCCCAATGAGCAGTTCTTC. The chain joins TRBV5-1 to TRBJ2-1, with TRBD2 matching over 12 bases. V was clipped by 4 bases and J by 6 bases; unmatched bases: 5. This CDR3 is 15 amino acids long. CDR1 SGHRS and CDR2 YFSETQ come from the germline V gene.

The V and J genes are TRBV28 and TRBJ1-2, with 10 positions matching TRBD1. The trim removed 4 bases at V and 8 bases at J, leaving 7 bases unmatched. Germline V lookup: CDR1 MDHEN, CDR2 SYDVKM. This CDR3 spans 14 amino acids. CDR3 residues: CASSYGTGVVGYTF. In nucleotides, the CDR3 is TGTGCCAGCAGTTATGGGACAGGGGTTGTCGGCTACACCTTC.

This clone appeared a single time. The J gene is TRBJ2-7, the V gene TRBV5-1; TRBD1 matches at 7 bases. In germline, CDR1 is SGHRS, CDR2 YFSETQ. The CDR3 is made up of 14 amino acids. The junction had 7 bases not matched to a gene; V was cut back by 2 bases and J by 5 bases. The CDR3 DNA is TGCGCCAGCAGCTTACAGGGGTCCCCCCACGAGCAGTACTTC. This gives the protein CASSLQGSPHEQYF.

This chain joins TRBV2 and TRBJ1-2; 8 bases agree with TRBD1. Germline CDR1 SNHLY, CDR2 FYNNEI. V was clipped by 5 bases and J by 3 bases; unmatched bases: 5. The CDR3 spans 14 residues. The chain's CDR3 is CASSMDRADYGYTF. The CDR3 nucleotides are TGTGCCAGCAGTATGGACAGGGCGGACTATGGCTACACCTTC.

The DNA of the CDR3 is TGTGCCAGCAGCTTAACCGGGACAGAGGGTGAAAAACTGTTTTTT. Translating gives CASSLTGTEGEKLFF. The chain carries TRBV11-2 and TRBJ1-4; 7 bases are a match to TRBD1. The CDR3 runs 15 residues. After removal of 2 bases from V and 7 bases from J, the junction contained 7 bases not matched to a gene. From germline, CDR1 is SGHAT and CDR2 FQNNGV.

The rearrangement uses TRBV27 and TRBJ2-1; 16 positions match TRBD2. After removal of 0 bases from V and 7 bases from J, the junction contained 0 bases not matched to a gene. The CDR3 covers 16 residues. Germline loops: CDR1 MNHEY, CDR2 SMNVEV (reference sequence). CDR3 loop: CASSLSGLAGGNEQFF. DNA for the CDR3: TGTGCCAGCAGTTTATCGGGACTAGCGGGGGGGAATGAGCAGTTCTTC.